The clone carrying this T cell receptor beta chain was seen a few times. Its target is not known. Graves' hyperthyroidism was deemed stable absent ophthalmopathy progression within 18 months. For the diagnoses, clinical symptoms, serum thyroxine and TRAb, thyroid ultrasound and orbital computed tomography were used. The source material, RNA transcripts, was used to amplify TCR beta CDR3 regions. Initially, a first-round RT-PCR of the TCR CDR3 employed the HTBI primer set. TCRdb processed the multiplex PCR reads anew with MiXCR; each CDR3 protein has one entry. The sample has 350,000 to 500,000 distinct CDR3 sequences, around 13% seen once. The CDR3 length is 15 residues. Trimming pared 4 bases from V and 2 bases from J, leaving 13 bases between. Germline lookup yields CDR1 SGDLS and CDR2 YYNGEE. This specimen comes from a study of T cells in Graves' hyperthyroidism and ophthalmopathy. About the research overall: Any treatment followed the collection of peripheral blood at initial diagnosis.

Points from the study as a whole: Expanded thyroid clonotypes (above 0.001) were mostly also found in blood.

The chain joins TRBV9 to TRBJ2-1; a weak D match, TRBD2 (6 bases). This sequence was found in a woman aged 18-29 years with Graves' hyperthyroidism. The specimen was blood. The CDR3 sequence is CASSTGVSTYNEQFF. The CDR3 DNA follows: TGTGCCAGCAGCACGGGAGTTTCTACCTACAATGAGCAGTTCTTC.